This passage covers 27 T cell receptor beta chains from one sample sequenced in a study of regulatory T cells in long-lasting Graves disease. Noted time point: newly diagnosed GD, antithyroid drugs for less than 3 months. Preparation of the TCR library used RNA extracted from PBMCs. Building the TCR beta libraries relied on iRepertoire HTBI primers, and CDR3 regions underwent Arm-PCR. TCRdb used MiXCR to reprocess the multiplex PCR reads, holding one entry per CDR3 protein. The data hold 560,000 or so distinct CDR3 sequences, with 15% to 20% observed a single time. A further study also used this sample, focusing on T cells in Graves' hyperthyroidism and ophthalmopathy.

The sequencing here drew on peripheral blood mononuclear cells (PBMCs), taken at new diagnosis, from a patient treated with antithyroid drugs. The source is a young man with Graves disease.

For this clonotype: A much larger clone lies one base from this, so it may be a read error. The CDR3: CASSIGQTPQYF. DNA of the CDR3: TGTGCCAGCAGTATCGGGCAGACGCCGCAGTATTTT. V is TRBV2 and J is TRBJ2-3, with D hard to call. The germline CDR1 and CDR2 sequences are SNHLY and FYNNEI. This CDR3 is built from 12 residues. Between the trimmed V and J ends, which lost 5 bases and 10 bases, there was a span of 13 bases.

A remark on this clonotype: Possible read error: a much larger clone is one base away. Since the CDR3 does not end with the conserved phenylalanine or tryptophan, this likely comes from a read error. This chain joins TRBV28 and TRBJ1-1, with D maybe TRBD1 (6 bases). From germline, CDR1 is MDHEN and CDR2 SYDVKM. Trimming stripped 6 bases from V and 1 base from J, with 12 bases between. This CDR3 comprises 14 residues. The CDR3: CASRELRGNTEAFL. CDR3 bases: TGTGCCAGCAGGGAACTCAGGGGGAACACTGAAGCTTTCCTT.

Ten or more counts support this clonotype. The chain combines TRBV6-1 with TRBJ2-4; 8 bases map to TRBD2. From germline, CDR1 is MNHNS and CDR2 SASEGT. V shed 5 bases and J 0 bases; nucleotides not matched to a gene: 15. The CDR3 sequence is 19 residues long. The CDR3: CASSPMSGSLRQAKNIQYF. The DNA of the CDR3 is TGTGCCAGCAGTCCCATGAGCGGGAGCCTCCGGCAAGCCAAAAACATTCAGTACTTC.

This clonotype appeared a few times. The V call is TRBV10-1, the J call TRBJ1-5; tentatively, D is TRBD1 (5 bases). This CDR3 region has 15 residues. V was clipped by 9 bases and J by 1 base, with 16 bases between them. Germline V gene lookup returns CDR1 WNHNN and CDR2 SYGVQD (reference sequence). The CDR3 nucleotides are TGCGCCAGAACCGAGGGACTGAGCAGCAATCAGCCCCAGCATTTT. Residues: CARTEGLSSNQPQHF.

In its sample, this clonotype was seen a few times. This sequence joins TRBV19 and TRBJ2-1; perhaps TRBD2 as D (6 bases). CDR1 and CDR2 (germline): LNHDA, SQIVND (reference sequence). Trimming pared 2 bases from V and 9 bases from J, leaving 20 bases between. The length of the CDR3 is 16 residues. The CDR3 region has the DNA TGTGCCAGTAGTATATTTGCGGCCCGCGGAGGGGTTGAGCAGTTCTTC. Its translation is CASSIFAARGGVEQFF.

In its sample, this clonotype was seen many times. The CDR3 region is CASSPRTGPRGAEAFF. Here the CDR3 DNA reads TGTGCCAGCAGCCCAAGGACAGGGCCAAGGGGGGCTGAAGCTTTCTTT. This sequence joins TRBV3-1 and TRBJ1-1; 8 nucleotides match TRBD1. Trimming at V came to 4 bases and at J to 6 bases, leaving 13 bases not matched to a gene. Germline-derived CDR1 and CDR2 are LGHDT and YNNKEL (reference sequence). The CDR3 loop spans 16 amino acids. Variable domain in full (rest from reference TRBV3-1 and TRBJ1-1): DTAVSQTPKYLVTQMGNDKSIKCEQNLGHDTMYWYKQDSKKFLKIMFSYNNKELIINETVPNRFSPKSPDKAHLNLHINSLELGDSAVYFCASSPRTGPRGAEAFFGQGTRLTVV.

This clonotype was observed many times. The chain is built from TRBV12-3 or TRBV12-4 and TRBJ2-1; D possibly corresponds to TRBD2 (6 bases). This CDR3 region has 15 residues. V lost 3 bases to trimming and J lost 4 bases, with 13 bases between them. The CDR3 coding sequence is TGTGCCAGCAGTTTGGGGGACTTACTATACAATGAGCAGTTCTTC. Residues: CASSLGDLLYNEQFF.

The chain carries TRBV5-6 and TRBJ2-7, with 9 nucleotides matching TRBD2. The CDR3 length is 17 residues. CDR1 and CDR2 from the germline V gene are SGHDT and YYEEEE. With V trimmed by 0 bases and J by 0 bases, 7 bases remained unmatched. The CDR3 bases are TGTGCCAGCAGCTTGGGGCTAGCGGGACTGATCTCCTACGAGCAGTACTTC. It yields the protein CASSLGLAGLISYEQYF.

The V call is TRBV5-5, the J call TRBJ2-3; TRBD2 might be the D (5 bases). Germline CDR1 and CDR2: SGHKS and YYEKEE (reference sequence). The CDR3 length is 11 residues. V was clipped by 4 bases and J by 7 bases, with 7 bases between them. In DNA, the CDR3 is TGTGCCAGCAGCGCGACTAATACGCAGTATTTT. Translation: CASSATNTQYF.

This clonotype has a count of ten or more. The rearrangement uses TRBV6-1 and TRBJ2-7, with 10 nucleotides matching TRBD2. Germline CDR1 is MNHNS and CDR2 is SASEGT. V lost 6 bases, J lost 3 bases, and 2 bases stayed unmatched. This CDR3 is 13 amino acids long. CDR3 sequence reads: CASREREGYEQYF. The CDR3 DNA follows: TGTGCCAGCAGGGAGCGGGAGGGCTACGAGCAGTACTTC.

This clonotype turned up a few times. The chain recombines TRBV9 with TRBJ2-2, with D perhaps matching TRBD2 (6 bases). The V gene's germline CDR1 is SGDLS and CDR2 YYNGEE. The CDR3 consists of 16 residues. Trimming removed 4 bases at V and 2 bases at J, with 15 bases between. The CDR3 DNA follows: TGTGCCAGCAGCACCTCCCCGGGACTCAACACCGGGGAGCTGTTTTTT. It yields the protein CASSTSPGLNTGELFF.

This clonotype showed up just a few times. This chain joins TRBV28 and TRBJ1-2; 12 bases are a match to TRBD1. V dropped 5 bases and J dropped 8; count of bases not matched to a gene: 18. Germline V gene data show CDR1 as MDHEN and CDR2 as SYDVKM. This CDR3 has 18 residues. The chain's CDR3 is CASSLLGVGTGGPGGYTF. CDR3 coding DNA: TGTGCCAGCAGTCTGTTAGGCGTCGGGACAGGGGGCCCGGGGGGCTACACCTTC.

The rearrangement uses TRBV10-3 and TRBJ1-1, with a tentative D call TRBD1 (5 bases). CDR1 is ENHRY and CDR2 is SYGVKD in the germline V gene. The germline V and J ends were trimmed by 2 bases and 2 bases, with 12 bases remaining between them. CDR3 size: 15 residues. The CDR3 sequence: CAISEPGGGNTEAFF. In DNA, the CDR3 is TGTGCCATCAGTGAGCCGGGGGGGGGAAACACTGAAGCTTTCTTT.

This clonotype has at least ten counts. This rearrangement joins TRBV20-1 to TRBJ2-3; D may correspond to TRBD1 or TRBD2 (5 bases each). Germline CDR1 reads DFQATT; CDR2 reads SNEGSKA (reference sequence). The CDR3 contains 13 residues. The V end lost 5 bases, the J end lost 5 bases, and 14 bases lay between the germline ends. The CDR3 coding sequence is TGCAGTGCTCCTTGGGAGAGGGGAGATACGCAGTATTTT. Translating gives CSAPWERGDTQYF.

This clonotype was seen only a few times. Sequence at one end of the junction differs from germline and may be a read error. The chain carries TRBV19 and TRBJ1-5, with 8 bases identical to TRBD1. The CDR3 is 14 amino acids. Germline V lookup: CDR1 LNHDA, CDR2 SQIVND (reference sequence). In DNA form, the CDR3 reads TGTGCCAGTAGTGTAGACAGGGGTAAGCAGCCCCAGCATTTT. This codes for CASSVDRGKQPQHF.

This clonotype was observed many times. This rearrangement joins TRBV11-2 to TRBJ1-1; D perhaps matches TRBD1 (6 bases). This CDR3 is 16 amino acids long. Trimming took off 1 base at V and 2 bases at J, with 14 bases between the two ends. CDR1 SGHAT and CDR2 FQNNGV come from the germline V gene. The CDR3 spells CASSLGIGQLNTEAFF. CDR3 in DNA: TGTGCCAGCAGCTTAGGTATCGGACAGTTAAACACTGAAGCTTTCTTT. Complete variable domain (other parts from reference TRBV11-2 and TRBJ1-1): EAGVAQSPRYKIIEKRQSVAFWCNPISGHATLYWYQQILGQGPKLLIQFQNNGVVDDSQLPKDRFSAERLKGVDSTLKIQPAKLEDSAVYLCASSLGIGQLNTEAFFGQGTRLTVV.

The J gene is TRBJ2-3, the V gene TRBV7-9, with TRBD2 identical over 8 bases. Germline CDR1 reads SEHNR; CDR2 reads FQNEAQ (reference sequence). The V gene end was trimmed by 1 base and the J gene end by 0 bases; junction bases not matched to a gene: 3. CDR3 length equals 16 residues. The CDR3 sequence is CASSLVIAGSTDTQYF. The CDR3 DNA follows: TGTGCCAGCAGCTTAGTGATAGCGGGGAGCACAGATACGCAGTATTTT.

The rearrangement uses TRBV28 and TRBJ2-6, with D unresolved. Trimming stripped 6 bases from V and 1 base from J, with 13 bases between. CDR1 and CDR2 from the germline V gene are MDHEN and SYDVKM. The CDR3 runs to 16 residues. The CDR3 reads CASRITGESGANVLTF. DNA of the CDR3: TGTGCCAGCAGGATTACTGGGGAATCTGGGGCCAACGTCCTGACTTTC. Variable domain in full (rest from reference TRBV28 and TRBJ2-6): DVKVTQSSRYLVKRTGEKVFLECVQDMDHENMFWYRQDPGLGLRLIYFSYDVKMKEKGDIPEGYSVSREKKERFSLILESASTNQTSMYLCASRITGESGANVLTFGAGSRLTVL.

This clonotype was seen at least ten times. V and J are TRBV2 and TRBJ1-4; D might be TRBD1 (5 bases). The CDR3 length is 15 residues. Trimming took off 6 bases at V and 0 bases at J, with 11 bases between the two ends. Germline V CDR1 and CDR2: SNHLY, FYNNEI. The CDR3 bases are TGTGCCAGCAGGCCCGACAGCGCAACTAATGAAAAACTGTTTTTT. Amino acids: CASRPDSATNEKLFF.

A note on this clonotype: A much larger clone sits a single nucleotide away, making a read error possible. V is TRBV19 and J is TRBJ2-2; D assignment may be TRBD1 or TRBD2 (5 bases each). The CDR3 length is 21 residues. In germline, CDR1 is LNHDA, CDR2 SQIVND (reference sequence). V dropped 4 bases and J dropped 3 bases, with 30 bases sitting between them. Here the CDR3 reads CASSKARGTAAVRSYTGELFF. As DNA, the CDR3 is TGTGCCAGTAGTAAGGCCCGAGGGACGGCAGCGGTAAGGTCGTACACCGGGGAGCTGTTTTTT.

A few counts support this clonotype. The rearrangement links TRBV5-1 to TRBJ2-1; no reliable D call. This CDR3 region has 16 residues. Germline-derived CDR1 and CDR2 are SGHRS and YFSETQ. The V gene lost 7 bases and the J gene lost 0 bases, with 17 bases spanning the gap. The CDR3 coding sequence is TGCGCCAGCGCCCTCCTTAACCCAGACTCCTACAATGAGCAGTTCTTC. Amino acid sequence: CASALLNPDSYNEQFF.

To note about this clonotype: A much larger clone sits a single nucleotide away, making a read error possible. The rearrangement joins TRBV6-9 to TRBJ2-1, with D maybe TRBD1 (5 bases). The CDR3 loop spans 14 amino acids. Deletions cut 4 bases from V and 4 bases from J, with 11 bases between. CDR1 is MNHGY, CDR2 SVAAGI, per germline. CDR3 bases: TGTGCCAGCAGTTCCCAACGGACATACAATGAGCAGTTCTTC. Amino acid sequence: CASSSQRTYNEQFF.

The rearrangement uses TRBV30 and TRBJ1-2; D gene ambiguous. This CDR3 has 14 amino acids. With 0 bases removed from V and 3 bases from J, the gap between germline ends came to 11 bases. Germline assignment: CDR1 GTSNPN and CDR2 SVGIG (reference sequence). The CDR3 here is CAWSVKGWDYGYTF. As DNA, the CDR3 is TGTGCCTGGAGTGTAAAAGGGTGGGACTATGGCTACACCTTC.

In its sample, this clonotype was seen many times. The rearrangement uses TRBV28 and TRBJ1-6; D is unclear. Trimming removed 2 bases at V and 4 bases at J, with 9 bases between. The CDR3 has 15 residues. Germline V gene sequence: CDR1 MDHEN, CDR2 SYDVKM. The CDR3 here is CASSLQAGYNSPLHF. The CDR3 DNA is TGTGCCAGCAGTTTACAGGCGGGGTATAATTCACCCCTCCACTTT. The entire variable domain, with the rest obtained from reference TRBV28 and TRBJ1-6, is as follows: DVKVTQSSRYLVKRTGEKVFLECVQDMDHENMFWYRQDPGLGLRLIYFSYDVKMKEKGDIPEGYSVSREKKERFSLILESASTNQTSMYLCASSLQAGYNSPLHFGNGTRLTVT.

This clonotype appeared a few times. In DNA form, the CDR3 reads TGTGCCAGCAGCTTGGGGAGTAGTAGTGAGCAGTTCTTC. This encodes CASSLGSSSEQFF. The V and J genes are TRBV5-6 and TRBJ2-1; D gene uncertain. From germline, CDR1 is SGHDT and CDR2 YYEEEE. The CDR3 is made up of 13 amino acids. Trimming removed 0 bases from V and 9 bases from J, with 10 bases in between.

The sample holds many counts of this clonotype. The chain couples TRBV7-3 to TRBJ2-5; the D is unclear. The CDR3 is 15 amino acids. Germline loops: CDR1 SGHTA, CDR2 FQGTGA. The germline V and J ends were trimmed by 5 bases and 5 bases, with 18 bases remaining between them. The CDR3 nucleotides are TGTGCCAGCAGCCCTCACATTGGGTTTGGGGAGACCCAGTACTTC. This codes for CASSPHIGFGETQYF.

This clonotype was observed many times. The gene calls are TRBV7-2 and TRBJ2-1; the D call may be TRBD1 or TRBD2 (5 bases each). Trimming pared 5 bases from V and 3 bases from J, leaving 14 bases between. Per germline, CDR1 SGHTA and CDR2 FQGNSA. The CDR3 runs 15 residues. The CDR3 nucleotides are TGTGCCAGCAGCAGGGGACCCCGAGGCTACAATGAGCAGTTCTTC. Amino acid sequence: CASSRGPRGYNEQFF. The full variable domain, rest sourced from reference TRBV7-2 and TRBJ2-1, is GAGVSQSPSNKVTEKGKDVELRCDPISGHTALYWYRQSLGQGLEFLIYFQGNSAPDKSGLPSDRFSAERTGGSVSTLTIQRTQQEDSAVYLCASSRGPRGYNEQFFGPGTRLTVL.